The following is a TCR beta chain sequence with its context. The antigen is not known. The CDR3 totals 13 residues. Germline CDR1 and CDR2: SNHLY and FYNNEI. The ends were cut back, 2 bases at V and 5 bases at J, with 9 bases in the middle. This sample was included in a study of T cells after yellow fever vaccination. Broader study findings: The secondary response showed a weaker magnitude and a faster peak, day 5 versus 15. Subsequent to the booster, the majority of primary-vaccination clones reappeared (96% CD4, 88% CD8).

TCRdb called the 5' RACE reads again in MiXCR, with one record for every CDR3 protein. The table has about 340,000 distinct CDR3 sequences, roughly 8.7% seen once. This chain links TRBV2 with TRBJ1-2; D unresolved. Sequenced here: PBMCs, sampled on the day of the first yellow fever vaccination. The TCR comes from a man between 18 and 35 years old who received the YFV17D yellow fever vaccine. The CDR3 spells CASSEMALYGYTF. CDR3 bases: TGTGCCAGCAGTGAAATGGCGCTTTATGGCTACACCTTC.